This is a list of T cell receptor beta chains from one sample in a study of OX40 agonist ivuxolimab in advanced cancers. Assay: immunoSEQ multiplex PCR; the TCRdb copy retains only in-frame clones and omits some. The top ten hold about 5.4% of the sample, which has tens of thousands of clones, about nine tenths seen once. This specimen consisted of CD4+ or CD8+ T cells sorted from blood, obtained in a trial of the OX40 agonist ivuxolimab. The source of these receptors is an adult with an advanced solid tumor such as melanoma, head and neck, liver or kidney cancer. The CDR3 runs from the conserved cysteine through the conserved F or W. Fields, in order: V gene, J gene, clone size, D gene, CDR3 DNA, CDR3 protein. The D gene is left open where the match is weak. The size field is filled for only some rows; it gives once, few, many or a size class.

TRBV28,TRBJ1-1,once,NA,TGTGCCAGCAGTTTGGTCAGGATGAACACTGAAGCTTTCTTT,CASSLVRMNTEAFF
TRBV7-2,TRBJ2-1,NA,TRBD1,TGTGCCAGCACCCCGGGACAGGAATCCTACAATGAGCAGTTCTTC,CASTPGQESYNEQFF
TRBV7-8,TRBJ2-2,NA,NA,TGTGCCAGCAGCTTAAGACTCGAGGGGAACACCGGGGAGCTGTTTTTT,CASSLRLEGNTGELFF
TRBV7-7,TRBJ1-4,NA,NA,TGTGCTAGCAGCTTCGGATCAGGAACTAATGAAAAACTGTTTTTT,CASSFGSGTNEKLFF
TRBV4-2,TRBJ1-5,few,NA,TGTGCCAGCAGCCAAGACCACGTTAGCAATCAGCCCCAGCATTTT,CASSQDHVSNQPQHF
TRBV5-1,TRBJ2-1,NA,NA,TGCGCCAGCAGCTTTGGCGGATATGAGCAGTTCTTC,CASSFGGYEQFF
TRBV14,TRBJ1-4,NA,NA,TGTGCCAGCAGCCAAGATCTCGGTGTAAGACTGTTTTTT,CASSQDLGVRLFF
TRBV5-5,TRBJ2-7,NA,TRBD1,TGTGCCAGCAGACCAGGACAGGGGGCGTCCTACGAGCAGTACTTC,CASRPGQGASYEQYF
TRBV28,TRBJ2-3,few,NA,TGTGCCAGCAGTTTTGGTGGGGTAATCACAGATACGCAGTATTTT,CASSFGGVITDTQYF
TRBV7-9,TRBJ1-3,NA,NA,TGTGCCAGCAGCTTCTACTCTGGAAACACCATATATTTT,CASSFYSGNTIYF
TRBV5-8,TRBJ2-7,NA,TRBD1,TGTGCCAGCAGCTTGGTGGGACAGGGACTGGAGCAGTACTTC,CASSLVGQGLEQYF
TRBV14,TRBJ1-5,few,NA,TGTGCCAGCAGCAAGTCCCTTCTCTCGCCCCAGCATTTT,CASSKSLLSPQHF
TRBV5-1,TRBJ1-3,NA,NA,TGCGCCAGCAGCTTGGGATCGGCTTCACTTCAGGGAAACACCATATATTTT,CASSLGSASLQGNTIYF
TRBV2,TRBJ2-7,NA,TRBD2,TGTGCCAGCAGAATAGCGGGATTACCCTACGAGCAGTACTTC,CASRIAGLPYEQYF
TRBV7-9,TRBJ2-2,NA,NA,TGTGCCAGCAGCTCCGGGGAGCTGTTTTTT,CASSSGELFF
TRBV6-5,TRBJ2-1,NA,NA,TGTGCCAGTATGGCGGCAGGGCTGGATGAGCAGTTCTTC,CASMAAGLDEQFF
TRBV19,TRBJ1-1,NA,NA,TGTGCCAGTAGGGGGTCGAAGACAGGAATGAACACTGAAGCTTTCTTT,CASRGSKTGMNTEAFF
TRBV7-2,TRBJ2-5,NA,NA,TGTGCCAGCAGCTTAGACAGGGGACTGAAAGAGACCCAGTACTTC,CASSLDRGLKETQYF
TRBV5-1,TRBJ2-7,NA,NA,TGCGCCAGCAGCTCTTCCGACCGGGACCACGAGCAGTACTTC,CASSSSDRDHEQYF
TRBV7-2,TRBJ1-3,once,NA,TGTGCCAGCAGCTCGTCCCCTGGAAACACCATATATTTT,CASSSSPGNTIYF
TRBV29-1,TRBJ2-1,NA,TRBD1,TGCAGCGTAGATCCGGGACAGGGATCGAATGAGCAGTTCTTC,CSVDPGQGSNEQFF
TRBV18,TRBJ2-7,NA,NA,TGTGCCAGCTCACCAGGGTCCGGCTACGAGCAGTACTTC,CASSPGSGYEQYF
TRBV7-2,TRBJ2-3,NA,TRBD1,TGTGCCAGCAGCGTAACAGGGGGCCCAGATACGCAGTATTTT,CASSVTGGPDTQYF
TRBV18,TRBJ2-3,NA,TRBD2,TGTGCCAGCTCACCCCCCGGGCGGGGGGGAGGAGATACGCAGTATTTT,CASSPPGRGGGDTQYF
TRBV28,TRBJ2-5,NA,TRBD1,TGTGCCAGCAGTTTACCAATGACAGGGAAACCTGAGACCCAGTACTTC,CASSLPMTGKPETQYF
TRBV7-3,TRBJ2-1,NA,NA,TGTGCCAGCAGCCCCGACCCCTATAGCGGATACAATGAGCAGTTCTTC,CASSPDPYSGYNEQFF
TRBV7-2,TRBJ1-2,NA,NA,TGTGCCAGCAGCCTCGGACAGATTGGCGGCTACACCTTC,CASSLGQIGGYTF
TRBV2,TRBJ2-2,NA,NA,TGTGCCAGCAGCTTCCAGGGTTGGGAGCTGTTTTTT,CASSFQGWELFF
TRBV18,TRBJ2-7,NA,NA,TGTGCCAGCTCACCACCGGCGGGATTCAACGAGCAGTACTTC,CASSPPAGFNEQYF
TRBV25-1,TRBJ2-7,once,NA,TGTGCCAGCAGTAGACTAGGTCAGAACGAGCAGTACTTC,CASSRLGQNEQYF
TRBV19,TRBJ2-1,NA,TRBD2,TGTGCCAGTAGTATGGGACTAGCGGGAGTCGATGAGCAGTTCTTC,CASSMGLAGVDEQFF
TRBV28,TRBJ2-7,NA,NA,TGTGCCAGCAGTGCCCCGGGAAAGAACGAGCAGTACTTC,CASSAPGKNEQYF
TRBV11-3,TRBJ2-7,NA,NA,TGTGCCAGCAGTCAGGGGGGCTACGAGCAGTACTTC,CASSQGGYEQYF
TRBV4-2,TRBJ2-1,NA,TRBD2,TGTGCCAGCAGCCAAGATTTGGCTAGCGGGAGAGTGGAGCAGTTCTTC,CASSQDLASGRVEQFF
TRBV11-3,TRBJ2-2,NA,NA,TGTGCCAGCAGCTTGCAGGAAGACACCGGGGAGCTGTTTTTT,CASSLQEDTGELFF
TRBV27,TRBJ1-5,NA,TRBD1,TGTGCCAGCAGTTTATGGGGAGGGGGCGCTGGCAATCAGCCCCAGCATTTT,CASSLWGGGAGNQPQHF
TRBV7-8,TRBJ1-5,NA,NA,TGTGCCAGCAGCCAGGAAAATCAGCCCCAGCATTTT,CASSQENQPQHF
TRBV4-2,TRBJ1-2,NA,NA,TGTGCCAGCAGCCAAGATCCCGTCATCGGGACCGGCTACACCTTC,CASSQDPVIGTGYTF
TRBV5-4,TRBJ2-7,once,TRBD1,TGTGCCAGCAGCTGGAGGACAGGGGGCTTTGGCGAGCAGTACTTC,CASSWRTGGFGEQYF
TRBV9,TRBJ2-3,NA,NA,TGTGCCAGCAGCGTAGCTCAACTAGCTGTAGATACGCAGTATTTT,CASSVAQLAVDTQYF
TRBV18,TRBJ2-2,NA,NA,TGTGCCAGCTCACCACCGCAGGGACGGACGAACACCGGGGAGCTGTTTTTT,CASSPPQGRTNTGELFF
TRBV5-4,TRBJ2-3,NA,NA,TGTGCCAGCAGCCCTTCTGGGGGAGGCACAGATACGCAGTATTTT,CASSPSGGGTDTQYF
TRBV5-1,TRBJ2-3,NA,TRBD1,TGCGCCAGCAGTTTCGACAGGGCCCACACAGATACGCAGTATTTT,CASSFDRAHTDTQYF
TRBV7-6,TRBJ1-1,few,NA,TGTGCCAGCAGCAAGCAAGTGAACACTGAAGCTTTCTTT,CASSKQVNTEAFF
TRBV7-8,TRBJ1-5,NA,NA,TGTGCCAGCAGCACTAGGACACCCAATCAGCCCCAGCATTTT,CASSTRTPNQPQHF
TRBV28,TRBJ1-2,NA,TRBD1,TGTGCCAGCCAGGGGACAGGGTCTAATGGCTACACCTTC,CASQGTGSNGYTF
TRBV27,TRBJ2-3,NA,NA,TGTGCCAGCAGTTACGGCGGCTACACAGATACGCAGTATTTT,CASSYGGYTDTQYF